This TCR beta chain was obtained from a study of cytomegalovirus exposure and HLA in healthy donors. This CDR3 spans 13 amino acids. V lost 1 base to trimming and J lost 7 bases, with 11 bases between them. Germline values: CDR1 SGHAT, CDR2 FQNNGV. PCR employed 60 Vbeta and 13 Jbeta primers. Clones were read by immunoSEQ multiplex PCR, and TCRdb kept only the in-frame ones, dropping some. The sample lists 150,000 or so clones, under 75% seen once, with around 6.8% in the top ten. The source is a man in his forties in good health and CMV-seropositive. V gene TRBV11-2 combines with J gene TRBJ2-7, with D possibly being TRBD1 (6 bases). Sequencing was performed on PBMCs. The DNA of the CDR3 is TGTGCCAGCAGCTTAGGAGGGGGTCGAGAGCAGTACTTC. As protein: CASSLGGGREQYF.